The 30 T cell receptor beta chains below all came from one sample that was sequenced in a study of cytomegalovirus exposure and HLA in healthy donors. With 60 Vbeta and 13 Jbeta primers, the PCR was carried out. The protocol was immunoSEQ multiplex PCR, while the TCRdb copy is restricted to in-frame clones and leaves out a portion. The table records some 100,000 clones, roughly 67% of them present only once. Sequencing used PBMCs. Receptors originate from a man aged 35-49 years in good health and CMV-seronegative.

The sample holds a few counts of this clone. The chain has TRBV9 and TRBJ2-2; D not certain. Trimming left V 0 bases short and J 0 bases short, with 12 bases between. The CDR3 length is 17 residues. Germline CDR1 is SGDLS and CDR2 is YYNGEE. Here the CDR3 DNA reads TGTGCCAGCAGCGTAGCGAGTAGCCCGGCGAACACCGGGGAGCTGTTTTTT. The encoded protein is CASSVASSPANTGELFF. The variable domain in full, with the rest retrieved from reference TRBV9 and TRBJ2-2, is DSGVTQTPKHLITATGQRVTLRCSPRSGDLSVYWYQQSLDQGLQFLIQYYNGEERAKGNILERFSAQQFPDLHSELNLSSLELGDSALYFCASSVASSPANTGELFFGEGSRLTVL.

The J gene is TRBJ1-1, the V gene TRBV15; possible D gene TRBD1, 6 bases. This CDR3 has 15 amino acids. Trimming took off 1 base at V and 7 bases at J, with 16 bases between the two ends. CDR1 is LNHNV and CDR2 is YYDKDF in the germline V gene (reference sequence). CDR3 DNA sequence: TGTGCCACCAGCAGAGCACGACAGGTACCTGGTGAAGCTTTCTTT. Its translation is CATSRARQVPGEAFF.

This clone has more than one count but fewer than ten. The chain joins TRBV28 to TRBJ1-4; possibly TRBD1 for D (5 bases). Trimming removed 6 bases from V and 2 bases from J, with 16 bases in between. In germline, CDR1 is MDHEN, CDR2 SYDVKM. CDR3 length: 16 amino acids. CDR3 loop: CASRLGGIATNEKLFF. The DNA of the CDR3 is TGTGCCAGCAGGCTGGGGGGGATAGCGACTAATGAAAAACTGTTTTTT.

The chain links TRBV19 to TRBJ1-1, with 9 bases matching TRBD1. The germline V gene encodes CDR1 LNHDA and CDR2 SQIVND (reference sequence). J lost 10 bases, V lost 3 bases, and 6 bases had no gene match. CDR3 length: 13 amino acids. The CDR3 nucleotides read TGTGCCAGTAGTATGATCGGACAGGGGATAGCTTTCTTT. Translation: CASSMIGQGIAFF.

This clone was counted only a few times. This sequence joins TRBV5-1 and TRBJ2-7, with D hard to call. Germline CDR1 is SGHRS and CDR2 is YFSETQ. V was clipped by 0 bases and J by 0 bases, with 10 bases between them. The CDR3 totals 15 residues. CDR3 protein: CASSLGGSYSYEQYF. CDR3 nucleotides: TGCGCCAGCAGCTTGGGAGGTTCCTACTCCTACGAGCAGTACTTC.

This clone was seen just once. J is TRBJ1-2 and V is TRBV4-3, with D possibly matching TRBD1 (5 bases). V was cut by 3 bases and J by 3 bases, with 20 bases left in between. CDR1 is LGHNA and CDR2 is YSLEER in the germline V gene. The CDR3 spans 17 residues. This CDR3 is CASSHGGSGRGHYGYTF. The CDR3 DNA follows: TGCGCCAGCAGCCATGGGGGGTCTGGCCGAGGGCACTATGGCTACACCTTC.

As for this clone: The junction and the germline gene differ at one end; a read error may be behind it. The chain carries TRBV7-7 and TRBJ2-3, with 8 nucleotides matching TRBD2. This CDR3 has 15 amino acids. Per the germline V gene, CDR1 is SSHAT and CDR2 is FNYEAQ (reference sequence). The CDR3: CASSLRSGGLNTQYF. CDR3 in DNA: TGTGCTAGCAGCTTAAGAAGCGGGGGCCTTAATACGCAGTATTTT.

The rearrangement joins TRBV15 to TRBJ1-2, with D perhaps TRBD1 (6 bases). Trimming took off 1 base at V and 3 bases at J, with 18 bases between the two ends. The CDR3 spans 17 residues. Germline V CDR1 and CDR2: LNHNV, YYDKDF (reference sequence). The CDR3 loop reads CATSRVERGADDYGYTF. DNA of the CDR3: TGTGCCACCAGCAGAGTAGAACGGGGGGCGGACGACTATGGCTACACCTTC.

The genes are TRBV11-2 and TRBJ1-5, with TRBD1 identical over 7 bases. This CDR3 has 16 amino acids. With V trimmed by 3 bases and J by 7 bases, 12 bases remained unmatched. Germline-derived CDR1 and CDR2 are SGHAT and FQNNGV. DNA for the CDR3: TGTGCCAGCAGCTTCAACGGGGCAGGGGGTCAGCAGCCCCAGCATTTT. It yields the protein CASSFNGAGGQQPQHF. Filled out from reference TRBV11-2 and TRBJ1-5, the complete variable domain reads EAGVAQSPRYKIIEKRQSVAFWCNPISGHATLYWYQQILGQGPKLLIQFQNNGVVDDSQLPKDRFSAERLKGVDSTLKIQPAKLEDSAVYLCASSFNGAGGQQPQHFGDGTRLSIL.

This chain links TRBV6-5 with TRBJ2-3, with D possibly being TRBD2 (6 bases). Germline V CDR1 and CDR2: MNHEY, SVGAGI. With 0 bases removed from V and 4 bases from J, the gap between germline ends came to 14 bases. CDR3 length: 16 amino acids. CDR3 protein: CASSYSWGSGADTQYF. DNA for the CDR3: TGTGCCAGCAGTTACTCCTGGGGATCGGGGGCAGATACGCAGTATTTT.

The chain has TRBV9 and TRBJ2-3; no reliable D call. V was shortened by 0 bases and J by 0 bases, with 11 bases between the two germline ends. The CDR3 has 16 residues. The germline gives CDR1 SGDLS, CDR2 YYNGEE. The CDR3 protein is CASSVGGNPSTDTQYF. The CDR3 region has the DNA TGTGCCAGCAGCGTAGGAGGTAATCCTAGCACAGATACGCAGTATTTT. Complete variable domain (other parts from reference TRBV9 and TRBJ2-3): DSGVTQTPKHLITATGQRVTLRCSPRSGDLSVYWYQQSLDQGLQFLIQYYNGEERAKGNILERFSAQQFPDLHSELNLSSLELGDSALYFCASSVGGNPSTDTQYFGPGTRLTVL.

CDR3: CASSQREGGAYEQYF. The CDR3 DNA follows: TGCGCCAGCAGCCAAAGAGAGGGAGGGGCCTACGAGCAGTACTTC. The chain carries TRBV4-3 and TRBJ2-7; 7 bases align to TRBD2. V lost 2 bases, J lost 2 bases, and 6 bases stayed unmatched. CDR3 length: 15 amino acids. Germline assignment: CDR1 LGHNA and CDR2 YSLEER.

This clone came up a few times. The CDR3 is CASSSRVTRQGFRFDYTF. CDR3 in DNA: TGTGCCAGCAGTTCTCGTGTGACCCGACAGGGGTTCAGGTTCGACTACACCTTC. The V gene is TRBV27, the J gene TRBJ1-2, with 8 nucleotides matching TRBD1. The CDR3 has 18 residues. Germline CDR1 is MNHEY and CDR2 is SMNVEV (reference sequence). V gave up 4 bases and J gave up 10 bases; unmatched junction bases: 23.

The chain employs TRBV4-1 and TRBJ2-7; the D is unclear. From germline, CDR1 is MGHRA and CDR2 YSYEKL. Trimming shortened V by 1 base and J by 5 bases, and 12 bases separated the two germline ends. This CDR3 contains 14 residues. The CDR3 DNA reads as TGCGCCAGCAGCCAAGGGTTCAGTAGCCACGAGCAGTACTTC. It translates to CASSQGFSSHEQYF.

The genes are TRBV6-5 and TRBJ2-2; D remains unclear. Trimming pared 0 bases from V and 1 base from J, leaving 9 bases between. Per the germline V gene, CDR1 is MNHEY and CDR2 is SVGAGI. The CDR3 totals 16 residues. The CDR3 nucleotides are TGTGCCAGCAGTTACTCGAACACCCTGAACACCGGGGAGCTGTTTTTT. Protein sequence: CASSYSNTLNTGELFF.

Only a few counts were recorded for this clone. The chain is built from TRBV6-6 and TRBJ2-7; 9 bases agree with TRBD1. The CDR3 has 14 residues. Germline values: CDR1 MNHNY, CDR2 SVGAGI (reference sequence). V dropped 6 bases and J dropped 7; count of bases not matched to a gene: 10. For the CDR3, the DNA is TGTGCCAGCAGCCCCGGGGACAGGGAATATGAGCAGTACTTC. This translates into CASSPGDREYEQYF.

This clone occurred once. DNA for the CDR3: TGTGCCAGTAGTATAAAAGGACAGCTTCCTCCGCTAACTAATGAAAAACTGTTTTTT. This gives the protein CASSIKGQLPPLTNEKLFF. J is TRBJ1-4 and V is TRBV19; a weak D match, TRBD1 (6 bases). Germline V gene lookup returns CDR1 LNHDA and CDR2 SQIVND (reference sequence). Trimming stripped 2 bases from V and 1 base from J, with 20 bases between. The CDR3 loop spans 19 amino acids. Based on the CDR3 plus reference TRBV19 and TRBJ1-4, the full variable domain is DGGITQSPKYLFRKEGQNVTLSCEQNLNHDAMYWYRQDPGQGLRLIYYSQIVNDFQKGDIAEGYSVSREKKESFPLTVTSAQKNPTAFYLCASSIKGQLPPLTNEKLFFGSGTQLSVL.

The chain uses TRBV7-9 and TRBJ1-2, with D possibly being TRBD1 (6 bases). The germline V gene has CDR1 SEHNR and CDR2 FQNEAQ (reference sequence). The CDR3 length is 19 residues. V was pared by 4 bases and J by 0 bases, with 24 bases between. CDR3 amino acids: CASSSTLHRAPVPNYGYTF. CDR3 nucleotides: TGTGCCAGCAGCTCAACCCTCCACAGGGCTCCCGTTCCTAACTATGGCTACACCTTC. Combining the CDR3 with reference TRBV7-9 and TRBJ1-2 gives the whole variable domain DTGVSQNPRHKITKRGQNVTFRCDPISEHNRLYWYRQTLGQGPEFLTYFQNEAQLEKSRLLSDRFSAERPKGSFSTLEIQRTEQGDSAMYLCASSSTLHRAPVPNYGYTFGSGTRLTVV.

This sequence joins TRBV6-1 and TRBJ2-3; 8 nucleotides align to TRBD1. Germline V gives CDR1 MNHNS, CDR2 SASEGT. The CDR3 contains 13 residues. Trimming took 8 bases from V and 4 from J; bases not matched to a gene: 5. The CDR3 loop is CASRDRGADTQYF. As DNA, the CDR3 is TGTGCCAGCCGCGACAGGGGCGCAGATACGCAGTATTTT.

This chain links TRBV27 with TRBJ1-6; D gene ambiguous. There are 12 residues in the CDR3. CDR1 is MNHEY and CDR2 is SMNVEV in the germline V gene (reference sequence). Trimming stripped 2 bases from V and 7 bases from J, with 3 bases between. CDR3 sequence reads: CASSLLNSPLHF. The CDR3 DNA follows: TGTGCCAGCAGTTTACTCAATTCACCCCTCCACTTT.

Comments on this clone: Distinct nucleotide sequences in the sample also encode this CDR3. The chain joins TRBV6-5 to TRBJ2-7; a possible D gene is TRBD1 (5 bases). The germline V and J ends were trimmed by 3 bases and 3 bases, with 9 bases remaining between them. The CDR3 contains 13 residues. Germline assignment: CDR1 MNHEY and CDR2 SVGAGI. The CDR3 spells CASSYRQGYEQYF. CDR3 in DNA: TGTGCCAGCAGTTATAGGCAGGGCTACGAGCAGTACTTC.

The chain recombines TRBV7-6 with TRBJ2-3, with D perhaps TRBD1 (7 bases). The germline V gene has CDR1 SGHVS and CDR2 FNYEAQ. CDR3 length: 20 amino acids. The V and J ends lost 5 bases and 0 bases respectively, with 27 bases between them. The CDR3 region has the DNA TGTGCCAGCAGCCTTATTAGCGGCTGGGACAGAGAAACTAGCACAGATACGCAGTATTTT. Its protein is CASSLISGWDRETSTDTQYF.

The chain carries TRBV2 and TRBJ1-2; 11 bases agree with TRBD1. This CDR3 has 14 amino acids. Germline V gene sequence: CDR1 SNHLY, CDR2 FYNNEI. V lost 5 bases to trimming and J lost 5 bases; unmatched junction nucleotides: 4. CDR3 sequence reads: CASSRTGGSYGYTF. The CDR3 bases are TGTGCCAGCAGTAGGACAGGGGGCTCTTATGGCTACACCTTC.

V is TRBV7-2 and J is TRBJ1-3, with a possible D match to TRBD1 (5 bases). The germline V gene has CDR1 SGHTA and CDR2 FQGNSA. The CDR3 runs to 16 residues. With 1 base removed from V and 3 bases from J, the gap between germline ends came to 13 bases. DNA of the CDR3: TGTGCCAGCAGCTTAGGGCCCCGGGGGATTGGAAACACCATATATTTT. This sequence encodes CASSLGPRGIGNTIYF.

The chain recombines TRBV7-9 with TRBJ1-1, with D unclear. Germline V gene sequence: CDR1 SEHNR, CDR2 FQNEAQ (reference sequence). V was clipped by 1 base and J by 8 bases, with 17 bases between them. The CDR3 contains 15 residues. The CDR3 nucleotides are TGTGCCAGCAGCTTAGGAGAGGCTAGCCTGGACGAAGCTTTCTTT. Encoded protein: CASSLGEASLDEAFF.

This chain joins TRBV7-2 and TRBJ2-4; D is undetermined. Germline lookup yields CDR1 SGHTA and CDR2 FQGNSA. Trimming pared 3 bases from V and 9 bases from J, leaving 12 bases between. This CDR3 is built from 13 residues. CDR3 in DNA: TGTGCCAGCAGCTTGAGGATTGCTGGCATTCAGTACTTC. This translates into CASSLRIAGIQYF.

This clone has only a few counts. The V call is TRBV19, the J call TRBJ2-3, with 8 bases matching TRBD1. Germline V CDR1 and CDR2: LNHDA, SQIVND (reference sequence). J gave up 3 bases and V 2 bases, and 4 bases lay outside the gene matches. The CDR3 sequence is 15 residues long. CDR3 DNA: TGTGCCAGTAGTATACGACAGGGGTCAACAGATACGCAGTATTTT. It encodes CASSIRQGSTDTQYF.

V and J are TRBV19 and TRBJ2-7, with D maybe TRBD2 (6 bases). Trimming cost V 9 bases and J 8 bases, with 23 bases left between them. CDR1 and CDR2 (germline): LNHDA, SQIVND (reference sequence). This CDR3 has 14 amino acids. CDR3 coding DNA: TGTGCCAGCCGACCCTCTAACTCCGGGAGCCAGCAGTACTTC. Protein sequence: CASRPSNSGSQQYF.

CDR3 bases: TGTGCCAGCAGCTCTAAGAACACCGGGGAGCTGTTTTTT. Protein: CASSSKNTGELFF. V gene TRBV7-2 combines with J gene TRBJ2-2; D is uncertain. The CDR3 extends over 13 amino acids. CDR1 is SGHTA and CDR2 is FQGNSA in the germline V gene. V gave up 4 bases and J gave up 1 base, with 4 bases separating them.

This sequence joins TRBV19 and TRBJ2-3; D is unclear. Trimming took off 6 bases at V and 5 bases at J, with 6 bases between the two ends. The CDR3 runs 11 residues. Per germline, CDR1 LNHDA and CDR2 SQIVND (reference sequence). CDR3 in amino acids: CASRTGDTQYF. Written as DNA, the CDR3 is TGTGCCAGTAGGACGGGAGATACGCAGTATTTT.